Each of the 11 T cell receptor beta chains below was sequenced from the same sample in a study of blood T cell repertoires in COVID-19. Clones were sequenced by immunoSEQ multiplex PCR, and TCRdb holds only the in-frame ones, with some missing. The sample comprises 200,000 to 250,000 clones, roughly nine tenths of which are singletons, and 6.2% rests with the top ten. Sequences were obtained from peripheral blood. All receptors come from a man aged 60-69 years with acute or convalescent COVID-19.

CDR3 DNA sequence: TGCGCCAGCGGGACGGGGGGACAGGGTAAAGGCTACACCTTC. It is translated as CASGTGGQGKGYTF. The gene calls are TRBV5-1 and TRBJ1-2, with 9 bases matching TRBD1. CDR3 length equals 14 residues. V lost 7 bases, J lost 8 bases, and 12 bases stayed unmatched. The germline gives CDR1 SGHRS, CDR2 YFSETQ.

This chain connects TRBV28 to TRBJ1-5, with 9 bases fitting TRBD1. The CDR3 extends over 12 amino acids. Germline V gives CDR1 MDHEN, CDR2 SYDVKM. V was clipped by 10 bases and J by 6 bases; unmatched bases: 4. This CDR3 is CAIRTGAQPQHF. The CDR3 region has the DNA TGTGCCATCCGGACAGGGGCTCAGCCCCAGCATTTT.

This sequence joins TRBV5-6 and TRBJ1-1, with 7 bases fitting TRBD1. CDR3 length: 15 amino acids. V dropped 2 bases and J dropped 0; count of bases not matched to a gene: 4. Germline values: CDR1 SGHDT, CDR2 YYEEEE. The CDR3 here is CASSLDRVLNTEAFF. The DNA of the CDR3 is TGTGCCAGCAGCTTAGACAGGGTCTTGAACACTGAAGCTTTCTTT.

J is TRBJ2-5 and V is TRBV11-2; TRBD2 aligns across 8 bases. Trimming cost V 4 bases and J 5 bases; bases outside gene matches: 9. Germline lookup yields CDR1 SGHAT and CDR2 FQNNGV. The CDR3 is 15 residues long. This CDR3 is CASSSSSGGKETQYF. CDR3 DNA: TGTGCCAGCAGCTCATCTTCGGGAGGGAAGGAGACCCAGTACTTC.

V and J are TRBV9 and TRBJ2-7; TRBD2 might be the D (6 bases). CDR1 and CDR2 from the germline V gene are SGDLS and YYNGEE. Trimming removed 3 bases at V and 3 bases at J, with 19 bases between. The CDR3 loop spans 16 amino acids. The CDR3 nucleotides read TGTGCCAGCAGCGCCGGGACTTCGCGGACCTACTACGAGCAGTACTTC. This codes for CASSAGTSRTYYEQYF.

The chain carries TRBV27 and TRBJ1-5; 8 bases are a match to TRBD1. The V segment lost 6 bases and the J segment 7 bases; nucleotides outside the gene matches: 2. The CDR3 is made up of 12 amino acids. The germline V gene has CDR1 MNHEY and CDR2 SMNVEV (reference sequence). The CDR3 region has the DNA TGTGCCAGCAGGGACAGGGACCAGCCCCAGCATTTT. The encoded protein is CASRDRDQPQHF.

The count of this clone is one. CDR3 protein: CASSKARGSPYGYTF. In DNA, the CDR3 is TGTGCCAGCAGCAAAGCTCGAGGGAGCCCCTATGGCTACACCTTC. This chain links TRBV21-1 with TRBJ1-2. TRBV21-1 is reported as a pseudogene. The length of the CDR3 is 15 residues.

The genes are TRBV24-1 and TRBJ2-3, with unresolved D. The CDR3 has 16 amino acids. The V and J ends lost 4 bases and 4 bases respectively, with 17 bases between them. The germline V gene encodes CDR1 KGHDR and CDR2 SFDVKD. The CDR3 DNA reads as TGTGCCACCAGTGAGCTCACCTCCTGGGCCCCAGATACGCAGTATTTT. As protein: CATSELTSWAPDTQYF.

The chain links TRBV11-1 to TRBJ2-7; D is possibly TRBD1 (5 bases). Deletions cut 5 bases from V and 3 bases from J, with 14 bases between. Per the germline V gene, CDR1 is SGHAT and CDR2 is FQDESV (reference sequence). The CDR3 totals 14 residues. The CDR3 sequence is CASSADFQGYEQYF. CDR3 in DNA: TGTGCCAGCAGCGCAGACTTTCAGGGCTACGAGCAGTACTTC.

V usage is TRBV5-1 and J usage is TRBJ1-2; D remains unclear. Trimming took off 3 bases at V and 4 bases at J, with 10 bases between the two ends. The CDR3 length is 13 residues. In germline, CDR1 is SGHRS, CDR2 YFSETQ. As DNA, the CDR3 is TGCGCCAGCAGCTACAAAGACTCCTATGGCTACACCTTC. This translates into CASSYKDSYGYTF.

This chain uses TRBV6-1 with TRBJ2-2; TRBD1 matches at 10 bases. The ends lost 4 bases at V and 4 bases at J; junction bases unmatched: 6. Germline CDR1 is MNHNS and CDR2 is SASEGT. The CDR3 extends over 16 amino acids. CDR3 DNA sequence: TGTGCCAGCAGTGCTCGACAGGGGGCCGCCACCGGGGAGCTGTTTTTT. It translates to CASSARQGAATGELFF.